Only a few counts were recorded for the clone carrying this T cell receptor beta chain. 60 Vbeta and 13 Jbeta primers were used in PCR. Using immunoSEQ multiplex PCR, the repertoire was profiled, and TCRdb retains in-frame clones only, with some absent. The table includes under 110,000 clones, about 75% detected once. This record belongs to a study of cytomegalovirus exposure and HLA in healthy donors. CDR3 length: 15 residues. Trimming took 8 bases from V and 5 from J, leaving 19 bases between them. The clonotype originates from a male donor in good health and CMV-seropositive. The chain couples TRBV23-1 to TRBJ1-3; tentative D call: TRBD1 (5 bases). TRBV23-1 counts as an open reading frame of uncertain function. Sequencing input: PBMCs. In DNA form, the CDR3 reads TGCGCCAGCCCGCCTCCCAGGGAAGGCCGAAACACCATATATTTT. Protein: CASPPPREGRNTIYF.